This T cell receptor (beta chain) was sequenced during a study of identical twins. General study findings and limits: Analyses based on zero insertions could be partly confounded by invariant MAIT and iNKT cells.

TCRdb recomputed calls from the 5' RACE reads with MiXCR, one row per CDR3 protein. This table has some 790,000 distinct CDR3 sequences, 15% to 20% appearing once. There are a few counts of this clonotype. Its antigen is as yet unknown. The length of the CDR3 is 14 residues. Germline values: CDR1 DFQATT, CDR2 SNEGSKA (reference sequence). The V and J ends lost 5 bases and 7 bases, in that order; junction bases with no gene match: 11. The same sample was also studied in work on T cells expressing NK-cell markers. From that study: Leadership of the CD3+CD56-NKG2C+ fraction also belonged to these clonotypes in a handful of donors.

The sequencing sample was made of PBMCs. This receptor was taken from a woman aged 18-29 years in good health. The V and J genes are TRBV20-1 and TRBJ2-1; TRBD2 aligns across 7 bases. This CDR3 is CSAEGWGGRNEQFF. CDR3 nucleotides: TGCAGTGCTGAGGGGTGGGGGGGAAGGAATGAGCAGTTCTTC.